The 21 T cell receptor beta chains in this list originate from one sample, sequenced in a study of T cells in Graves' hyperthyroidism and ophthalmopathy. There were TCR beta CDR3 regions amplified from RNA transcripts. First-round RT-PCR targeting the TCR CDR3 was performed with the HTBI primer set. In TCRdb, the multiplex PCR reads were re-called with MiXCR into one record per CDR3 protein. The sample carries about 410,000 distinct CDR3 sequences, roughly 14% recorded once. What was sequenced was blood. The receptors derive from a man younger than 30 with Graves' ophthalmopathy.

Comment on this clonotype: A much more abundant neighbour one base away suggests this may be a read error. J is TRBJ2-2 and V is TRBV20-1; D not resolved. V lost 6 bases, J lost 7 bases, and 24 bases lay in between. This CDR3 is 16 amino acids long. The germline CDR1 and CDR2 sequences are DFQATT and SNEGSKA (reference sequence). The CDR3 loop reads CSARSYYWGSSGELFF. The DNA for the CDR3 is TGCAGTGCCAGGAGTTATTATTGGGGATCAAGCGGGGAGCTGTTTTTT.

As concerns this clonotype: This sequence may be a read error, since a much larger clone differs from it by one base. This sequence joins TRBV24-1 and TRBJ2-1, with a weak D call TRBD2 (5 bases). V was pared by 2 bases and J by 8 bases, with 6 bases between. The CDR3 extends over 12 amino acids. Germline V gene sequence: CDR1 KGHDR, CDR2 SFDVKD. For the CDR3, the DNA is TGTGCCACCAGTGATTCAGCGGATGAGCAGTTCTTC. It codes for CATSDSADEQFF.

This clonotype occurred many times. The chain uses TRBV6-1 and TRBJ1-1; 7 nucleotides align to TRBD1. V lost 7 bases, J lost 0 bases, and 5 bases stayed unmatched. The CDR3 extends over 14 amino acids. Germline CDR1 and CDR2: MNHNS and SASEGT. CDR3 sequence (DNA): TGTGCCAGCAATCCGGACAGGCTGAACACTGAAGCTTTCTTT. Protein: CASNPDRLNTEAFF.

This clonotype has at least ten counts. This chain connects TRBV11-3 to TRBJ1-1; D gene ambiguous. V was cut by 2 bases and J by 0 bases, with 19 bases left in between. Germline V gene data show CDR1 as SGHNT and CDR2 as YENEEA. The CDR3 has 18 amino acids. Here the CDR3 reads CASSLSGHVLLMNTEAFF. The CDR3 coding sequence is TGTGCCAGCAGCTTAAGTGGCCACGTCCTGTTGATGAACACTGAAGCTTTCTTT.

This clonotype was counted between two and nine times. This rearrangement joins TRBV5-6 to TRBJ1-1, with no clear D. Trimming removed 2 bases from V and 5 bases from J, with 10 bases in between. This CDR3 is 13 amino acids long. The germline CDR1 and CDR2 sequences are SGHDT and YYEEEE. The CDR3 region is CASSFQVGTEAFF. Here the CDR3 DNA reads TGTGCCAGCAGCTTCCAGGTGGGGACTGAAGCTTTCTTT.

The sample holds many counts of this clonotype. V is TRBV20-1 and J is TRBJ1-2, with TRBD1 matching 7 bases. The junction had 5 bases not matched to a gene; V was cut back by 5 bases and J by 5 bases. CDR1 is DFQATT, CDR2 SNEGSKA, per germline (reference sequence). The CDR3 is 12 amino acids. The CDR3 DNA reads as TGCAGTGCTCTAACAGGGGAATATGGCTACACCTTC. Its translation is CSALTGEYGYTF.

This clonotype has just a few counts. This chain uses TRBV11-3 with TRBJ2-1, with 10 bases that match TRBD2. Germline-derived CDR1 and CDR2 are SGHNT and YENEEA. The ends lost 4 bases at V and 7 bases at J; junction bases unmatched: 10. This CDR3 contains 16 residues. The CDR3 protein is CASSSTSGGGKNEQFF. Here the CDR3 DNA reads TGTGCCAGCAGCTCGACGAGCGGGGGGGGTAAAAATGAGCAGTTCTTC.

This clonotype was seen ten or more times. The chain carries TRBV6-5 and TRBJ2-7; tentative D call: TRBD1 (6 bases). V dropped 0 bases and J dropped 3 bases, with 9 bases sitting between them. This CDR3 is 14 amino acids long. Germline assignment: CDR1 MNHEY and CDR2 SVGAGI. CDR3: CASSYSAGVYEQYF. CDR3 DNA sequence: TGTGCCAGCAGTTACTCGGCAGGGGTCTACGAGCAGTACTTC.

This clonotype was found many times. This chain links TRBV5-5 with TRBJ2-3, with a weak D call TRBD2 (5 bases). This CDR3 comprises 14 residues. V was trimmed by 5 bases and J by 8 bases, leaving 18 bases between them. Per the germline V gene, CDR1 is SGHKS and CDR2 is YYEKEE (reference sequence). CDR3 sequence (DNA): TGTGCCAGCAGGCAAGACTACAGCCTCTTTACGCAGTATTTT. Translation: CASRQDYSLFTQYF.

The rearrangement uses TRBV27 and TRBJ2-2, with D tentatively TRBD1 (6 bases). Germline loops: CDR1 MNHEY, CDR2 SMNVEV (reference sequence). The CDR3 totals 14 residues. Trimming left V 4 bases short and J 4 bases short, with 10 bases between. The CDR3 spells CASSSGARTGELFF. As DNA, the CDR3 is TGTGCCAGCAGTTCAGGGGCGCGCACCGGGGAGCTGTTTTTT.

This clonotype was counted at least ten times. The chain has TRBV5-1 and TRBJ2-3; D possibly uses TRBD1 or TRBD2 (7 bases each). Trimming removed 4 bases at V and 1 base at J, with 16 bases between. The CDR3 runs to 16 residues. Per germline, CDR1 SGHRS and CDR2 YFSETQ. The CDR3: CASSQRGGTGTDTQYF. The CDR3 nucleotides are TGCGCCAGCAGCCAAAGGGGGGGGACAGGCACAGATACGCAGTATTTT.

This clonotype occurred many times. One junction end disagrees with the germline gene, perhaps due to a read error. CDR3 DNA sequence: TGTGCTAGCAGCTCTAGCGGCACCGGGGAGCTGTTTTTT. As protein: CASSSSGTGELFF. The J gene is TRBJ2-2, the V gene TRBV7-7; 7 bases align to TRBD2. The germline V gene has CDR1 SSHAT and CDR2 FNYEAQ (reference sequence). The CDR3 contains 13 residues.

This clonotype was recorded many times. The chain recombines TRBV12-3 or TRBV12-4 with TRBJ1-1; 12 nucleotides match TRBD1. Trimming cost V 6 bases and J 7 bases; bases outside gene matches: 18. This CDR3 is 18 amino acids long. This chain's CDR3 is CASSSPKPRGTGGHEAFF. In nucleotides, the CDR3 is TGTGCCAGCAGCTCGCCCAAGCCCCGCGGGACAGGGGGCCATGAAGCTTTCTTT.

This clonotype came up many times. The CDR3 nucleotides read TGTGCCAGCAGCTTAGGGGACCCCCTCTATGGCTACACCTTC. The encoded protein is CASSLGDPLYGYTF. This chain links TRBV7-8 with TRBJ1-2, with a weak D call TRBD1 (5 bases). V was trimmed by 1 base and J by 4 bases, leaving 10 bases between them. Germline loops: CDR1 SGHVS, CDR2 FQNEAQ. CDR3 length equals 14 residues.

This clonotype was picked up a small number of times. The chain combines TRBV9 with TRBJ2-2; weak D call: TRBD2 (6 bases). Germline V gene sequence: CDR1 SGDLS, CDR2 YYNGEE. Trimming took 4 bases from V and 7 from J, leaving 20 bases between them. This CDR3 is built from 16 residues. This CDR3 is CASSLSLGLALGELFF. CDR3 sequence (DNA): TGTGCCAGCAGCCTATCCCTTGGGCTAGCGCTCGGGGAGCTGTTTTTT.

This clonotype has a count of ten or more. This chain connects TRBV20-1 to TRBJ2-5; D unresolved. This CDR3 has 15 amino acids. Germline V gene data show CDR1 as DFQATT and CDR2 as SNEGSKA (reference sequence). V lost 3 bases and J lost 1, with 15 bases in between. The CDR3 sequence is CSASVVVNVQETQYF. In DNA form, the CDR3 reads TGCAGTGCTAGTGTCGTGGTGAATGTCCAAGAGACCCAGTACTTC.

This clonotype was recorded at least ten times. CDR3 amino acids: CASSRRETDTQYF. The CDR3 nucleotides are TGTGCCAGCAGCCGACGGGAGACAGATACGCAGTATTTT. The chain uses TRBV7-2 and TRBJ2-3, with TRBD2 as a possible D gene (6 bases). Trimming shortened V by 5 bases and J by 3 bases, and 9 bases separated the two germline ends. CDR1 is SGHTA and CDR2 is FQGNSA in the germline V gene. The CDR3 is 13 residues long.

This chain links TRBV6-1 with TRBJ2-6, with TRBD1 identical over 9 bases. Germline CDR1 is MNHNS and CDR2 is SASEGT. The junction had 8 bases not matched to a gene; V was cut back by 8 bases and J by 0 bases. This CDR3 region has 17 residues. The CDR3 DNA is TGTGCCAGCGGACCCGGGACAGGGTCCTCTGGGGCCAACGTCCTGACTTTC. Amino acids: CASGPGTGSSGANVLTF.

This clonotype appeared many times. This chain links TRBV12-3 or TRBV12-4 with TRBJ2-3; tentative D call: TRBD2 (7 bases). Trimming stripped 5 bases from V and 4 bases from J, with 19 bases between. CDR3 length: 16 amino acids. The CDR3 protein is CASSPQAGALSDTQYF. CDR3 sequence (DNA): TGTGCCAGCAGTCCCCAGGCGGGGGCCCTATCAGATACGCAGTATTTT.

This clonotype was seen only a few times. The V call is TRBV5-5, the J call TRBJ2-5, with 7 bases lining up with TRBD1. The germline CDR1 and CDR2 sequences are SGHKS and YYEKEE (reference sequence). Trimming cost V 5 bases and J 4 bases; bases outside gene matches: 5. CDR3 size: 13 residues. The CDR3 region is CASSRDSSETQYF. The CDR3 DNA follows: TGTGCCAGCAGTCGGGACAGCTCAGAGACCCAGTACTTC. The full variable domain, rest sourced from reference TRBV5-5 and TRBJ2-5, is DAGVTQSPTHLIKTRGQQVTLRCSPISGHKSVSWYQQVLGQGPQFIFQYYEKEERGRGNFPDRFSARQFPNYSSELNVNALLLGDSALYLCASSRDSSETQYFGPGTRLLVL.

This clonotype appeared many times. V is TRBV5-1 and J is TRBJ2-3; D gene unclear. Germline V gene sequence: CDR1 SGHRS, CDR2 YFSETQ. V lost 5 bases and J lost 2, with 15 bases in between. The CDR3 covers 15 residues. The CDR3 region is CASRDGAIDTDTQYF. The CDR3 nucleotides are TGCGCCAGCAGGGACGGTGCGATTGACACAGATACGCAGTATTTT.